The source of this TCR beta chain is a study of blood T cell repertoires in COVID-19 (dated by TCRdb to the early 2020s). Concerning the study at large: Samples covering the acute and convalescent phases of COVID-19 were provided by collaborators in the United States, Italy and Spain. The samples were drawn from the first 160 participants of the ongoing ImmuneRACE study and from 950 to 1,500 subjects provided by 6 global collaborators. The repertoires were released in a freely available public database intended as a resource for research on the immune response to SARS-CoV-2. HLA class I and class II types, where available, came from metadata supplied by the sample provider rather than from assay-based typing. Deeply sampled blood TCRbeta repertoires from subjects exposed to, actively infected with, or recovered from COVID-19 were included in the dataset. Nearly every sample came with metadata listing a de-identified subject ID, COVID-19 status, age in years and sex. The prospective study material was composed of cDNA or gDNA derived from T cells, B-cell-depleted T cells, or PBMCs.

On this clone itself: Its antigen remains unidentified. No much larger clonotype is one base removed from it; base qualities were not supplied.

The immunoSEQ Assay, a bias-controlled multiplex PCR, was used to amplify TCRbeta CDR3 regions from genomic DNA. From the authors' description of their analysis: The number of nucleated cells in each sample was estimated by amplification of reference gene primers within the assay. To quantify the absolute abundance of each unique TCRbeta CDR3 rearrangement, sequence reads were collapsed and filtered. For each sample, productive Simpson clonality was calculated as the square root of Simpson's diversity index over productive rearrangements. Sourced from immuneACCESS, this table was stored by TCRdb with only in-frame sequences that have V and J called. A share of the clones is absent; for the studies checked, an unresolved V gene accounts for under half, and the remainder has no known explanation. V, J and clone size are taken as reported in that table, and D and trimming were inferred from the DNA itself. In all, the sample holds fewer than 300,000 clones, and around nine tenths of those were seen once. Roughly 9.8% of the sample is taken by the ten largest.

The germline ends are 13 bases apart after V is trimmed by 4 bases and J by 0 bases. CDR1 and CDR2, per the germline V gene (reference sequence), are SGHKS and YYEKEE. Reading from cysteine to phenylalanine, the CDR3 counts 15 amino acids. Only the CDR3 DNA stays, 45 bases, in frame from base 1. Paper-wide results and their limitations: The amount of clinical and demographic metadata varied by source and participant and was provided uncurated.

Samples from volunteer blood donors who had recovered from COVID-19 were contributed by a second Seattle source. Whole blood was collected in K2EDTA tubes by collaborating institutions according to the institutions' own protocols. For TCRbeta analysis, collaborators shipped samples in one of three forms: frozen whole blood, isolated PBMCs, or DNA extracted from either of those sample types. The TCR was taken from a middle-aged man who had recovered from COVID-19. The V and J segments used are TRBV5-5 and TRBJ1-1, with the D gene uncertain. Input material: peripheral blood. DNA sequence: TGTGCCAGCAGCGCCCGGGGTTATCTGAACACTGAAGCTTTCTTT. This gives the protein CASSARGYLNTEAFF. Reference TRBV5-5 and TRBJ1-1 proteins supply the regions before and after the CDR3; the full variable domain is: DAGVTQSPTHLIKTRGQQVTLRCSPISGHKSVSWYQQVLGQGPQFIFQYYEKEERGRGNFPDRFSARQFPNYSSELNVNALLLGDSALYLCASSARGYLNTEAFFGQGTRLTVV.